This T cell receptor (beta chain) stems from a study of vaccination and CD4 T cells after COVID-19. There are 14 residues in the CDR3. The V end was cut by 5 bases, the J end by 3 bases, with 16 bases between. Germline CDR1 is DFQATT and CDR2 is SNEGSKA (reference sequence). The Oncomine TCR Beta short-read assay sequenced DNA from cultured CD4+ T cells. Using its own MiXCR run on the PCR reads, TCRdb lists one record per CDR3 protein. The top ten clones hold approximately 11% of a sample with thousands of distinct CDR3 sequences, roughly 42% of them seen once. Treatment given: approximately 11-day PBMC culture with coronavirus spike peptide pools or control peptides (ViraFEST assay). According to the study, CD4+ T cells from the unexposed donor were gathered ahead of the COVID-19 pandemic (2011-2018). Comments on this clonotype: What it binds is not known.

This clonotype was sampled from a human donor in good health. The gene calls are TRBV20-1 and TRBJ1-1, with D perhaps TRBD1 (5 bases). The sequenced sample consisted of CD4+ T cells from blood, cultured in vitro. CDR3 amino acids: CSAPGGSEYTEAFF. DNA of the CDR3: TGCAGTGCTCCGGGGGGGTCAGAATACACTGAAGCTTTCTTT.